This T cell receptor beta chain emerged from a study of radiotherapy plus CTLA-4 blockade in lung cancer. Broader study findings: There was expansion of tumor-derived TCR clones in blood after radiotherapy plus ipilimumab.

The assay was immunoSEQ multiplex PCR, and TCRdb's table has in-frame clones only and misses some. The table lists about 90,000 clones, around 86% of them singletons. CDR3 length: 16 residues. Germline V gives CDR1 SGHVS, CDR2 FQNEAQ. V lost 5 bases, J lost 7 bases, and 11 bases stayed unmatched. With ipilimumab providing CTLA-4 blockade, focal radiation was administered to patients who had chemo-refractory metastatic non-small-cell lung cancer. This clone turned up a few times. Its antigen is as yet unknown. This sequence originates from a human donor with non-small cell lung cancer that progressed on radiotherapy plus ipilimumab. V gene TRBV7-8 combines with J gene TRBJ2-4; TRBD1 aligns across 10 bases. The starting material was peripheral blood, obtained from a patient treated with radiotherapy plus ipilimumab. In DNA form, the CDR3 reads TGTGCCAGCAGCCCCGGGACAGGGGACTGGAGGAACATTCAGTACTTC. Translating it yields CASSPGTGDWRNIQYF.